A single sample is the source of the 20 T cell receptor beta chains below, sequenced in a study of blood T cell repertoires in COVID-19. Only in-frame clones appear in the TCRdb table, and some are missing; sequencing was by immunoSEQ multiplex PCR. The top ten hold approximately 3% of the sample, which has 150,000 to 200,000 clones, around 78% seen once. The sequencing sample was made of peripheral blood. These receptor sequences come from a woman older than 75 with active or convalescent COVID-19.

This clone turned up a few times. The chain uses TRBV2 and TRBJ2-5; TRBD1 is a possible D gene (6 bases). The CDR3 runs 14 residues. Germline CDR1 and CDR2: SNHLY and FYNNEI. Trimming removed 2 bases at V and 7 bases at J, with 14 bases between. The CDR3 nucleotides are TGTGCCAGCAGTGAAAAGTTGGGGGCGGCGACCCAGTACTTC. It is translated as CASSEKLGAATQYF.

The rearrangement joins TRBV4-1 to TRBJ1-2; 9 bases are shared with TRBD1. Germline CDR1 and CDR2: MGHRA and YSYEKL. The CDR3 totals 17 residues. Losses at the gene ends were 2 bases for V and 0 bases for J; bases not matched to a gene: 7. The CDR3 region is CASSQSGQGLANYGYTF. CDR3 in DNA: TGCGCCAGCAGCCAATCGGGACAGGGATTAGCTAACTATGGCTACACCTTC.

The chain couples TRBV7-8 to TRBJ1-4, with 7 bases that match TRBD1. CDR1 and CDR2 (germline): SGHVS, FQNEAQ. The CDR3 consists of 13 residues. The J segment lost 5 bases and the V segment lost 3 bases, leaving 0 bases of the junction unmatched. The CDR3 protein is CASSLTGNEKLFF. In DNA, the CDR3 is TGTGCCAGCAGCTTGACAGGGAATGAAAAACTGTTTTTT. Supplemented by reference TRBV7-8 and TRBJ1-4, the full variable domain reads GAGVSQSPRYKVAKRGQDVALRCDPISGHVSLFWYQQALGQGPEFLTYFQNEAQLDKSGLPSDRFFAERPEGSVSTLKIQRTQQEDSAVYLCASSLTGNEKLFFGSGTQLSVL.

This clone was picked up a small number of times. The chain combines TRBV6-5 with TRBJ1-2, with a tentative D call TRBD1 (6 bases). The length of the CDR3 is 12 residues. Trimming removed 7 bases from V and 5 bases from J, with 11 bases in between. Germline loops: CDR1 MNHEY, CDR2 SVGAGI. CDR3 loop: CASTSDRYGYTF. DNA of the CDR3: TGTGCCAGCACCTCGGACAGATATGGCTACACCTTC.

The chain recombines TRBV6-5 with TRBJ2-2; a possible D gene is TRBD1 (7 bases). The germline CDR1 and CDR2 sequences are MNHEY and SVGAGI. Trimming removed 2 bases from V and 4 bases from J, with 11 bases in between. The CDR3 has 15 residues. The CDR3 region has the DNA TGTGCCAGCAGTTACGCCAGGGGGGTCACCGGGGAGCTGTTTTTT. Its translation: CASSYARGVTGELFF.

This rearrangement joins TRBV5-1 to TRBJ1-2; unclear D gene. The CDR3 loop spans 13 amino acids. The V end lost 0 bases, the J end lost 5 bases, and 8 bases lay between the germline ends. CDR1 SGHRS and CDR2 YFSETQ come from the germline V gene. The CDR3, as DNA: TGCGCCAGCAGCTTGGGGGCCCAATATGGCTACACCTTC. The encoded protein is CASSLGAQYGYTF.

Written as DNA, the CDR3 is TGTGCCAGCAGCTTCTCCGGGACAGGGGACGAGCAGTACTTC. Amino acid sequence: CASSFSGTGDEQYF. The chain links TRBV7-8 to TRBJ2-7, with TRBD1 identical over 10 bases. The CDR3 extends over 14 amino acids. The J segment lost 5 bases and the V segment lost 3 bases, leaving 4 bases of the junction unmatched. CDR1 SGHVS and CDR2 FQNEAQ come from the germline V gene.

This chain uses TRBV2 with TRBJ1-2, with 7 bases fitting TRBD1. V lost 2 bases and J lost 6; bases outside the gene matches: 6. The CDR3 has 14 amino acids. Germline CDR1 SNHLY, CDR2 FYNNEI. CDR3 amino acids: CASSESDRADGYTF. DNA for the CDR3: TGTGCCAGCAGTGAAAGCGACAGGGCCGATGGCTACACCTTC. The variable domain in full, completed from reference TRBV2 and TRBJ1-2, reads EPEVTQTPSHQVTQMGQEVILRCVPISNHLYFYWYRQILGQKVEFLVSFYNNEISEKSEIFDDQFSVERPDGSNFTLKIRSTKLEDSAMYFCASSESDRADGYTFGSGTRLTVV.

This chain connects TRBV19 to TRBJ2-3, with D maybe TRBD2 (6 bases). V lost 3 bases to trimming and J lost 4 bases, with 17 bases between them. The CDR3 is 16 amino acids. Per germline, CDR1 LNHDA and CDR2 SQIVND (reference sequence). The CDR3: CASSIPTTTGADTQYF. CDR3 sequence (DNA): TGTGCCAGTAGTATCCCGACCACCACGGGGGCAGATACGCAGTATTTT.

The CDR3 spells CASSRDQETQYF. CDR3 nucleotides: TGTGCCAGCAGCCGGGACCAAGAGACCCAGTACTTC. The chain combines TRBV5-4 with TRBJ2-5; D not resolved. V dropped 4 bases and J dropped 0 bases, with 4 bases sitting between them. The germline CDR1 and CDR2 sequences are SGHNT and YYREEE (reference sequence). The CDR3 is 12 amino acids.

This chain links TRBV5-4 with TRBJ2-5, with TRBD2 identical over 14 bases. The V gene's germline CDR1 is SGHNT and CDR2 YYREEE (reference sequence). There are 18 residues in the CDR3. V lost 0 bases, J lost 5 bases, and 9 bases stayed unmatched. DNA of the CDR3: TGTGCCAGCAGCTTGGTGACGACTAGCGGGGGGGCAGGCGAGACCCAGTACTTC. Protein sequence: CASSLVTTSGGAGETQYF.

The V and J genes are TRBV3-1 (or the pseudogene TRBV3-2) and TRBJ1-2; 7 bases are shared with TRBD1. The CDR3 spans 15 residues. V shed 3 bases and J 7 bases; nucleotides not matched to a gene: 11. Germline values: CDR1 LGHDT, CDR2 YNNKEL (reference sequence). CDR3 coding DNA: TGTGCCAGCAGCCAGGTTCTACTACAGGGGCCTGGCTACACCTTC. This sequence encodes CASSQVLLQGPGYTF.

The genes are TRBV10-3 and TRBJ2-3, with 7 bases identical to TRBD1. This CDR3 spans 15 amino acids. Germline values: CDR1 ENHRY, CDR2 SYGVKD. J was trimmed by 2 bases and V by 7 bases; bases with no gene match: 9. CDR3 DNA: TGTGCCATCAAAGGGGGCGGCACACACACAGATACGCAGTATTTT. As protein: CAIKGGGTHTDTQYF.

V gene TRBV7-9 combines with J gene TRBJ1-6; D is ambiguous. Germline CDR1 reads SEHNR; CDR2 reads FQNEAQ (reference sequence). The CDR3 consists of 12 residues. Trimming took off 5 bases at V and 7 bases at J, with 6 bases between the two ends. The CDR3 region is CASSAQNSPLHF. CDR3 coding DNA: TGTGCCAGCAGCGCACAAAATTCACCCCTCCACTTT.

The chain joins TRBV29-1 to TRBJ1-2; 9 bases map to TRBD1. Germline loops: CDR1 SQVTM, CDR2 ANQGSEA. The CDR3 runs 12 residues. With V trimmed by 6 bases and J by 7 bases, 6 bases remained unmatched. CDR3 sequence: CSVGGTGFGYTF. The DNA for the CDR3 is TGCAGCGTGGGGGGGACAGGGTTTGGCTACACCTTC.

The sample holds a few counts of this clone. This chain links TRBV7-2 with TRBJ2-7; D is ambiguous. V gave up 7 bases and J gave up 5 bases, with 24 bases separating them. The CDR3 sequence is 16 residues long. Germline assignment: CDR1 SGHTA and CDR2 FQGNSA. CDR3 in DNA: TGTGCCAGCACGAATGTTCCGGCCGACTTTATGGACGAGCAGTACTTC. Translating gives CASTNVPADFMDEQYF.

The chain joins TRBV18 to TRBJ2-2, with TRBD1 identical over 7 bases. Trimming cost V 4 bases and J 1 base; bases outside gene matches: 0. The CDR3 consists of 14 residues. In germline, CDR1 is KGHSH, CDR2 LQKENI. The CDR3 protein is CASSRDRNTGELFF. The CDR3, as DNA: TGTGCCAGCTCACGGGACAGGAACACCGGGGAGCTGTTTTTT.

V and J are TRBV23-1 and TRBJ2-2; 10 bases are shared with TRBD2. TRBV23-1 has ORF status, its function being uncertain. The length of the CDR3 is 18 residues. V shed 6 bases and J 7 bases; nucleotides not matched to a gene: 17. DNA for the CDR3: TGCGCCAGCAGCACGTTGTTAGCGGGGGGTCCCCGGGGCGGGGAGCTGTTTTTT. This encodes CASSTLLAGGPRGGELFF.

The CDR3 coding sequence is TGTGCCAGCAGTTTGGGGACAGGGGGCTATAATTCACCCCTCCACTTT. Translation gives CASSLGTGGYNSPLHF. The chain combines TRBV28 with TRBJ1-6; 11 bases map to TRBD1. After removal of 3 bases from V and 3 bases from J, the junction contained 1 base not matched to a gene. There are 16 residues in the CDR3. The germline gives CDR1 MDHEN, CDR2 SYDVKM.

The rearrangement uses TRBV19 and TRBJ1-4; 7 bases fit TRBD1. V shed 3 bases and J 11 bases; nucleotides not matched to a gene: 6. The CDR3 length is 13 residues. Germline CDR1 and CDR2: LNHDA and SQIVND (reference sequence). CDR3 in amino acids: CASSMVLQGKLFF. The CDR3 bases are TGTGCCAGTAGTATGGTACTACAGGGGAAACTGTTTTTT. The full variable domain, its missing parts supplied by reference TRBV19 and TRBJ1-4, is DGGITQSPKYLFRKEGQNVTLSCEQNLNHDAMYWYRQDPGQGLRLIYYSQIVNDFQKGDIAEGYSVSREKKESFPLTVTSAQKNPTAFYLCASSMVLQGKLFFGSGTQLSVL.